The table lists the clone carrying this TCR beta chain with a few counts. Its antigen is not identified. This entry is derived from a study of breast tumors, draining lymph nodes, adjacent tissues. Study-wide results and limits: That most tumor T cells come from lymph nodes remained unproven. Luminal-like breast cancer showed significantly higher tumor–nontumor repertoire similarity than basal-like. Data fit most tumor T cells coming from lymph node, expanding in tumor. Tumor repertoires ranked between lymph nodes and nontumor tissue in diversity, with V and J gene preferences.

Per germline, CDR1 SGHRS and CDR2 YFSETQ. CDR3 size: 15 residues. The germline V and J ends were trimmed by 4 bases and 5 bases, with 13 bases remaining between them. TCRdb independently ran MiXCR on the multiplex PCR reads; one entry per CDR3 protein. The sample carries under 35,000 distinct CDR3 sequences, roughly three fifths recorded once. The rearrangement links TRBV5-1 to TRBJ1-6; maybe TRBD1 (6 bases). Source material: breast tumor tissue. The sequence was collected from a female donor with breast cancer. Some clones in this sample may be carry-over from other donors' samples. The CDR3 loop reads CASSPGRTDNSPLHF. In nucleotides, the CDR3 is TGCGCCAGCAGCCCAGGCCGGACAGATAATTCACCCCTCCACTTT.